The source of this TCR beta chain is a study of blood T cell repertoires in COVID-19. As for the study in general: From the United States, Italy and Spain came samples of acute and convalescent COVID-19. The analysed material was cDNA or gDNA that came from T cells, B-cell-depleted T cells, or PBMCs.

Source study methods: It was from reference gene primer amplification that nucleated cell counts were estimated. Generated by immunoSEQ multiplex PCR, the TCRdb table keeps only in-frame clones and is missing some. Clonal size and the V and J genes are those of that table, whereas D and trimming came from the DNA. The repertoire holds 220,000 or so clones, with around 83% as singletons. What was sequenced was peripheral blood. This TCR was recovered from a man over 45 who had recovered from COVID-19.

CDR3 region: CASSLASLSDGYTF. The DNA for the CDR3 is TGCGCCAGCAGCTTGGCCTCACTATCAGACGGCTACACCTTC. The chain employs TRBV5-1 and TRBJ1-2; D ambiguous. CDR1 is SGHRS and CDR2 is YFSETQ in the germline V gene. Trimming took off 0 bases at V and 8 bases at J, with 14 bases between the two ends. CDR3 length: 14 residues.